This T cell receptor beta chain derives from a study of cytomegalovirus exposure and HLA in healthy donors. Study-level results: Researchers catalogued about 160 TCR beta chains as cytomegalovirus-associated. In vitro assays verified that three CMV-associated chains recognized CMV antigens specifically. Versus the approximately 670-donor mean, an Asian-associated ancestry cluster reportedly showed fewer N-insertions in a later analysis. It was likely that a cluster of highly shared sequence variants was a sequencing artifact.

The germline gives CDR1 SGHVS, CDR2 FQNEAQ. The CDR3 totals 14 residues. Trimming took off 6 bases at V and 0 bases at J, with 9 bases between the two ends. Primers: 60 Vbeta forward and 13 Jbeta reverse. Repertoires were generated with immunoSEQ multiplex PCR, while TCRdb's copy carries only in-frame clones and drops some. The sample includes about 130,000 clones, around 77% of them seen just once. Notes on this clone: The antigen remains unidentified.

The sequenced sample was PBMCs. The TCR originated in a man over 45 in good health and CMV-seronegative. The V gene is TRBV7-8, the J gene TRBJ2-1, with D maybe TRBD1 (7 bases). CDR3 nucleotide sequence: TGTGCCAGCAGGCGGGACAGCTCCTACAATGAGCAGTTCTTC. Its protein is CASRRDSSYNEQFF. Full variable domain (outside the CDR3, taken from reference TRBV7-8 and TRBJ2-1): GAGVSQSPRYKVAKRGQDVALRCDPISGHVSLFWYQQALGQGPEFLTYFQNEAQLDKSGLPSDRFFAERPEGSVSTLKIQRTQQEDSAVYLCASRRDSSYNEQFFGPGTRLTVL.